Below, 8 T cell receptor beta chains from the same sample are listed, as sequenced in a study of lymphopenia after photon versus proton radiotherapy. Produced via immunoSEQ multiplex PCR; TCRdb's table is partial and in-frame only. The sample lists over 20,000 clones, 80% to 85% occurring once. This sample comprised peripheral blood, obtained from a patient treated with photon-based radiotherapy. The receptor source for this set is a woman between 45 and 60 years old with pancreatic cancer.

V gene TRBV19 combines with J gene TRBJ1-3; possible D gene TRBD1, 5 bases. CDR3 length equals 17 residues. V gave up 3 bases and J gave up 0 bases, with 15 bases separating them. The V gene's germline CDR1 is LNHDA and CDR2 SQIVND (reference sequence). CDR3 in amino acids: CASSIFAGGASGNTIYF. The CDR3 nucleotides are TGTGCCAGTAGTATCTTCGCGGGGGGAGCCTCTGGAAACACCATATATTTT.

This clone was found a few times. This chain uses TRBV7-6 with TRBJ2-1; D is perhaps TRBD1 (6 bases). This CDR3 has 15 residues. With 4 bases removed from V and 6 bases from J, the gap between germline ends came to 16 bases. In germline, CDR1 is SGHVS, CDR2 FNYEAQ. DNA for the CDR3: TGTGCCAGCAGCTCGCTAGCAGGGACAACCAATGAGCAGTTCTTC. This sequence encodes CASSSLAGTTNEQFF.

The chain is built from TRBV6-5 and TRBJ2-5, with D tentatively TRBD1 or TRBD2 (6 bases each). Germline CDR1 and CDR2: MNHEY and SVGAGI. With 8 bases removed from V and 3 bases from J, the gap between germline ends came to 19 bases. The CDR3 runs 15 residues. CDR3 DNA sequence: TGTGCCAGCCGCCTCCGACGGGGGCCGGAAGAGACCCAGTACTTC. Amino acids: CASRLRRGPEETQYF.

The chain carries TRBV18 and TRBJ2-4; D tentatively fits TRBD1 or TRBD2 (5 bases each). CDR1 and CDR2 from the germline V gene are KGHSH and LQKENI. The CDR3 covers 14 residues. V lost 3 bases, J lost 7 bases, and 13 bases lay in between. The CDR3 here is CASSPGTVGNIQYF. CDR3 sequence (DNA): TGTGCCAGCTCACCCGGGACGGTAGGGAACATTCAGTACTTC.

The chain couples TRBV4-1 to TRBJ1-1, with no clear D. The V end lost 4 bases, the J end lost 10 bases, and 16 bases lay between the germline ends. This CDR3 region has 13 residues. Germline CDR1 and CDR2: MGHRA and YSYEKL. In nucleotides, the CDR3 is TGCGCCAGCAGCCCCGGGATGCCCGGGAGAGCTTTCTTT. Its protein product is CASSPGMPGRAFF.

In DNA form, the CDR3 reads TGTGCCAGCAGTTACGACAGGGGTCTCAACACTGAAGCTTTCTTT. It encodes CASSYDRGLNTEAFF. V and J are TRBV6-5 and TRBJ1-1; 8 nucleotides match TRBD1. The germline V gene encodes CDR1 MNHEY and CDR2 SVGAGI. The trim removed 2 bases at V and 2 bases at J, leaving 4 bases unmatched. The CDR3 is 15 residues long.

This clone has a single count. The chain links TRBV2 to TRBJ2-7; 10 bases map to TRBD1. Trimming cost V 2 bases and J 2 bases; bases outside gene matches: 6. The CDR3 length is 16 residues. In germline, CDR1 is SNHLY, CDR2 FYNNEI. The CDR3 sequence: CASSEWGTGEAYEQYF. The CDR3 DNA reads TGTGCCAGCAGTGAATGGGGGACAGGGGAAGCCTACGAGCAGTACTTC.

The genes are TRBV7-9 and TRBJ1-2; D may be TRBD1 (5 bases). V lost 5 bases, J lost 6 bases, and 16 bases lay in between. The germline V gene has CDR1 SEHNR and CDR2 FQNEAQ (reference sequence). This CDR3 region has 14 residues. The chain's CDR3 is CASSERGVRDGYTF. For the CDR3, the DNA is TGTGCCAGCAGCGAAAGAGGGGTTAGGGATGGCTACACCTTC.